These 10 T cell receptor beta chains originate from one sample sequenced in a study of cytomegalovirus exposure and HLA in healthy donors. The table came from immunoSEQ multiplex PCR; TCRdb's copy has only in-frame clones and leaves some out. The sample includes around 140,000 clones, around 90% seen only once; the top ten take less than 9%. The sequenced material came from PBMCs. The receptors here all came from a man aged 18 to 29 in good health and CMV-seropositive.

The chain links TRBV29-1 to TRBJ2-7; perhaps TRBD2 as D (6 bases). In germline, CDR1 is SQVTM, CDR2 ANQGSEA. This CDR3 has 13 amino acids. Trimming took off 7 bases at V and 0 bases at J, with 13 bases between the two ends. CDR3: CSGSGGYSYEQYF. CDR3 coding DNA: TGCAGCGGATCTGGGGGGTACTCCTACGAGCAGTACTTC.

This chain joins TRBV5-1 and TRBJ2-1, with 13 bases that match TRBD2. The CDR3 length is 18 residues. Germline loops: CDR1 SGHRS, CDR2 YFSETQ. With 2 bases clipped from V and 2 bases from J, the junction kept 7 bases outside the gene matches. CDR3 sequence (DNA): TGCGCCAGCAGCTTATCGCTAACTAGCGGGGGGGCCTACAATGAGCAGTTCTTC. Translation: CASSLSLTSGGAYNEQFF.

The rearrangement links TRBV27 to TRBJ2-7; 7 bases match TRBD2. Germline-derived CDR1 and CDR2 are MNHEY and SMNVEV (reference sequence). Unmatched junction bases numbered 7, after V lost 6 bases and J lost 5 bases. The CDR3 is 13 residues long. Here the CDR3 DNA reads TGTGCCAGCAGGCCAGCGGGGCCGGACGAGCAGTACTTC. Its translation: CASRPAGPDEQYF.

This chain joins TRBV13 and TRBJ2-1; D perhaps matches TRBD2 (5 bases). The CDR3 spans 13 residues. Trimming removed 5 bases at V and 8 bases at J, with 13 bases between. Germline loops: CDR1 PRHDT, CDR2 FYEKMQ (reference sequence). The DNA of the CDR3 is TGTGCCAGCAGCCTACTCGGAGGCGATGAGCAGTTCTTC. This sequence encodes CASSLLGGDEQFF.

The chain carries TRBV7-8 and TRBJ2-1; D remains unclear. V was shortened by 5 bases and J by 4 bases, with 9 bases between the two germline ends. This CDR3 region has 13 residues. Germline V CDR1 and CDR2: SGHVS, FQNEAQ. CDR3 sequence (DNA): TGTGCCAGCAGCCCGACTTATTACAATGAGCAGTTCTTC. Translating gives CASSPTYYNEQFF. The variable domain in full, with the rest retrieved from reference TRBV7-8 and TRBJ2-1, is GAGVSQSPRYKVAKRGQDVALRCDPISGHVSLFWYQQALGQGPEFLTYFQNEAQLDKSGLPSDRFFAERPEGSVSTLKIQRTQQEDSAVYLCASSPTYYNEQFFGPGTRLTVL.

In the case of this clone: The identical CDR3 is also encoded by other nucleotide sequences in the sample. The chain has TRBV2 and TRBJ2-5, with D possibly TRBD1 on 6 matching bases. V was trimmed by 2 bases and J by 5 bases, leaving 6 bases between them. The CDR3 has 12 residues. Germline values: CDR1 SNHLY, CDR2 FYNNEI. CDR3 protein: CASSEQGETQYF. The CDR3 DNA reads as TGTGCCAGCAGTGAACAGGGGGAGACCCAGTACTTC.

This chain links TRBV13 with TRBJ1-2; no clear D gene. V was clipped by 6 bases and J by 7 bases, with 18 bases between them. The CDR3 covers 14 residues. CDR1 and CDR2 (germline): PRHDT, FYEKMQ (reference sequence). CDR3 bases: TGTGCCAGCAGACCCGCATTACAGTCACTTGGCTACACCTTC. Translation: CASRPALQSLGYTF. Full variable domain (rest looked up from reference TRBV13 and TRBJ1-2): AAGVIQSPRHLIKEKRETATLKCYPIPRHDTVYWYQQGPGQDPQFLISFYEKMQSDKGSIPDRFSAQQFSDYHSELNMSSLELGDSALYFCASRPALQSLGYTFGSGTRLTVV.

This chain links TRBV27 with TRBJ1-2; the D is unclear. Between the trimmed V and J ends, which lost 4 bases and 3 bases, there was a span of 18 bases. This CDR3 has 16 amino acids. Germline values: CDR1 MNHEY, CDR2 SMNVEV (reference sequence). The CDR3 here is CASSSLQGLRDYGYTF. In DNA, the CDR3 is TGTGCCAGCAGTTCCCTCCAAGGCCTCCGGGACTATGGCTACACCTTC.

The chain links TRBV6-5 to TRBJ2-2, with TRBD1 matching over 7 bases. The CDR3 has 13 residues. Germline V gene data show CDR1 as MNHEY and CDR2 as SVGAGI. J gave up 1 base and V 8 bases, and 1 base lay outside the gene matches. CDR3 in amino acids: CASGDRNTGELFF. In DNA form, the CDR3 reads TGTGCCAGCGGGGACAGGAACACCGGGGAGCTGTTTTTT.

The chain joins TRBV15 to TRBJ2-1, with D perhaps matching TRBD2 (5 bases). CDR3 size: 15 residues. The germline CDR1 and CDR2 sequences are LNHNV and YYDKDF (reference sequence). Trimming pared 2 bases from V and 5 bases from J, leaving 13 bases between. In DNA form, the CDR3 reads TGTGCCACCAGCAGACAGATAGACGGGAACAATGAGCAGTTCTTC. It yields the protein CATSRQIDGNNEQFF.